Presented here are 9 T cell receptor beta chains from one specimen sequenced in a study of blood T cell repertoires in COVID-19. Profiled with immunoSEQ multiplex PCR; TCRdb holds only in-frame clones, not every one. Of roughly 57,000 clones listed, roughly 90% are singletons. Sample: peripheral blood. Receptors originate from a human donor in a cohort sampled during active COVID-19.

The V gene is TRBV9, the J gene TRBJ2-3; TRBD2 is a possible D gene (5 bases). The V gene lost 5 bases and the J gene lost 2 bases, with 15 bases spanning the gap. Germline V gene lookup returns CDR1 SGDLS and CDR2 YYNGEE. The CDR3 runs 15 residues. CDR3 nucleotides: TGTGCCAGCAGGGCGGACTTATCCTCCACAGATACGCAGTATTTT. As protein: CASRADLSSTDTQYF.

This clone has only one observation. The genes are TRBV6-2 or TRBV6-3 and TRBJ2-7; no clear D gene. Germline V CDR1 and CDR2: MNHEY, SVGEGT. V lost 5 bases and J lost 4, with 12 bases in between. The CDR3 is 13 amino acids. The CDR3 spells CASSPVMRYEQYV. CDR3 nucleotide sequence: TGTGCCAGCAGTCCCGTGATGCGGTACGAGCAGTACGTC.

This chain uses TRBV2 with TRBJ1-6, with D tentatively TRBD1 (5 bases). CDR1 is SNHLY and CDR2 is FYNNEI in the germline V gene. This CDR3 comprises 17 residues. V was cut by 1 base and J by 5 bases, with 15 bases left in between. CDR3 DNA sequence: TGTGCCAGCAGTGAAGGTTTCCAGGGTTTTGATAATTCACCCCTCCACTTT. This translates into CASSEGFQGFDNSPLHF.

The V and J genes are TRBV6-2 or TRBV6-3 and TRBJ2-5, with 9 bases aligning to TRBD2. The CDR3 sequence is 14 residues long. J lost 5 bases, V lost 4 bases, and 5 bases had no gene match. In germline, CDR1 is MNHEY, CDR2 SVGEGT. The CDR3 sequence is CASSLAGARETQYF. CDR3 bases: TGTGCCAGCAGTTTAGCGGGGGCGAGGGAGACCCAGTACTTC.

The chain has TRBV20-1 and TRBJ2-1; D unresolved. This CDR3 has 13 amino acids. The V gene's germline CDR1 is DFQATT and CDR2 SNEGSKA (reference sequence). Between the trimmed V and J ends, which lost 3 bases and 0 bases, there was a span of 6 bases. The CDR3 DNA reads as TGCAGTGCTAGTCCTAACTCCTACAATGAGCAGTTCTTC. Residues: CSASPNSYNEQFF.

This chain connects TRBV10-1 to TRBJ2-3, with D possibly TRBD1 on 6 matching bases. Germline CDR1 and CDR2: WNHNN and SYGVQD (reference sequence). The CDR3 is 14 amino acids. V was clipped by 5 bases and J by 1 base, with 10 bases between them. The CDR3 bases are TGCGCCAGCAGTTCGGGACACCGCACAGATACGCAGTATTTT. Translating gives CASSSGHRTDTQYF.

This sequence joins TRBV10-3 and TRBJ1-5; TRBD1 aligns across 10 bases. V trimming: 11 bases; J trimming: 4 bases; junction bases outside the gene matches: 11. The germline V gene has CDR1 ENHRY and CDR2 SYGVKD. CDR3 size: 15 residues. The CDR3 DNA sequence: TGTGCCGTTGGCACGGGGACAGGGGTAAATCAGCCCCAGCATTTT. This codes for CAVGTGTGVNQPQHF.

CDR3 in DNA: TGTGCCAGCAGCGCACCTTCCGGTGGAGATCGGAATGAGCAGTTCTTC. Translating it yields CASSAPSGGDRNEQFF. The chain employs TRBV9 and TRBJ2-1; D call uncertain. The germline V gene encodes CDR1 SGDLS and CDR2 YYNGEE. This CDR3 has 16 amino acids. Between the trimmed V and J ends, which lost 3 bases and 7 bases, there was a span of 20 bases.

The CDR3 bases are TGTGCCAGCAGCTTGGCCCGGGGGGCGCAGACCTACGAGCAGTACTTC. Its translation is CASSLARGAQTYEQYF. This chain links TRBV5-8 with TRBJ2-7; D possibly corresponds to TRBD2 (7 bases). The CDR3 sequence is 16 residues long. Germline V lookup: CDR1 SGHTS, CDR2 YDEGEE. V lost 0 bases to trimming and J lost 2 bases, with 15 bases between them.